This T cell receptor (beta chain) was found in a study of early T cells in non-severe SARS-CoV-2 infection. The wider study: Chains from this unsorted whole-blood bulk RNA could not be paired.

The table lists this clonotype with many counts. Germline CDR1 SQVTM, CDR2 ANQGSEA. CDR3 size: 14 residues. Unmatched junction bases numbered 10, after V lost 5 bases and J lost 4 bases. TCRdb redid the calling of the 5' RACE reads with MiXCR, one entry per CDR3 protein. The sample yields 25,000 to 35,000 distinct CDR3 sequences, about 5.5% seen once. The rearrangement joins TRBV29-1 to TRBJ1-2; TRBD1 agrees at 7 bases. Sequencing used whole blood. This TCR derives from an adult who was a healthcare worker with PCR-confirmed SARS-CoV-2 infection or an uninfected control (not recorded which). CDR3 coding DNA: TGCAGCGTTCGAAGGGACAGATCGGGCTATGGCTACACCTTC. This sequence encodes CSVRRDRSGYGYTF. Based on the CDR3 plus reference TRBV29-1 and TRBJ1-2, the full variable domain is SAVISQKPSRDICQRGTSLTIQCQVDSQVTMMFWYRQQPGQSLTLIATANQGSEATYESGFVIDKFPISRPNLTFSTLTVSNMSPEDSSIYLCSVRRDRSGYGYTFGSGTRLTVV.